This T cell receptor (beta chain) stems from a study of a mutant IDH1 vaccine in newly diagnosed glioma (dated by TCRdb to the early 2020s). Looking at the study overall: Patients received eight vaccinations in weeks 1, 3, 5, 7, 11, 15, 19 and 23, corresponding to visits V03 through V10. Peripheral blood was drawn at six visits: V03 (baseline), V05, V07, V10, V12 and V13. Longitudinal TCRB deep sequencing was done for some 25 treated patients, wherever samples were available for exploratory analyses. Of the roughly 34 treated patients, around 62% were male and 37.5% were female, and the mean age was 40.4 years. Vaccination started 4-6 weeks after radiotherapy alone, or was given together with temozolomide cycles in the groups whose treatment included chemotherapy. Before enrollment, most patients had been given radiochemotherapy with temozolomide as standard therapy, while the rest had received either radiotherapy alone or temozolomide alone. Study-level results and caveats: Vaccine-induced immune responses across multiple MHC alleles were detected in 93.3% of patients. No apparent relationship was observed between pseudoprogression and alterations in the top peripheral T cell clonotypes detected by TCRB sequencing. The authors noted that analyses of patient blood samples could not be reproduced because of sample limitations. Availability determined which PBMC samples were chosen for TCRB deep sequencing.

This specimen's time point label, interpreted: week 23, last vaccination. A 20-mer mutant IDH1 peptide at 300 micrograms in Montanide made up each vaccine dose, which was injected subcutaneously together with topical imiquimod. Donors had newly diagnosed WHO grade 3 or 4 IDH1-mutant astrocytomas with loss of nuclear ATRX. The samples were drawn from NOA16, a multicentre, single-arm, open-label phase I trial in Germany that tested a mutant IDH1 peptide vaccine in humans for the first time. Genomic DNA for TCRB sequencing was extracted from EDTA blood using the DNeasy Blood and Tissue Kit. Trimming removed 1 base from V and 0 bases from J, leaving 10 bases between the germline ends. From the cysteine through the phenylalanine, the CDR3 covers 16 amino acids. The sequence is cut down to CDR3 DNA, 48 bases in frame from base 1. The germline V gene specifies LGHNA as CDR1 and YNFKEQ as CDR2. Receptors were amplified or captured by the immunoSEQ multiplex PCR assay. The hsTCRB Kit was used according to the manufacturer's protocol to amplify rearranged TCR beta chain sequences. Sequencing of TCRB libraries was carried out on an Illumina MiSeq. Turning to the authors' computational methods: The kit vendor's proprietary platform handled demultiplexing, trimming and gene mapping. The table was pulled from immuneACCESS by TCRdb, which kept in-frame rearrangements only. Such tables lose some clones; where checked, under half of the loss comes from unresolved V genes, and the rest has no known cause. D and trimming were read from the DNA, whereas the V and J calls and clone size are those reported in that table. For this sample there are roughly 76,000 clones; almost 85% appear just once. In total, the top ten clones hold 2% to 2.5% of the sample.

On this clone: The antigen this receptor binds is unknown. Per-nucleotide qualities are absent, and no much larger clonotype sits a single base away.

This sequence uses TRBV4-2 and TRBJ1-5; perhaps TRBD1 is the D gene, with 5 bases matching. The source was PBMCs, collected from a glioma patient whose treatment included an IDH1 peptide vaccine. The sequence came from a man aged 30 to 45 with glioma. Some clones in this sample may be carry-over from other donors' samples. The DNA reads TGTGCCAGCAGCCAAGGGGACCAGAATAGCAATCAGCCCCAGCATTTT. It is translated as CASSQGDQNSNQPQHF.